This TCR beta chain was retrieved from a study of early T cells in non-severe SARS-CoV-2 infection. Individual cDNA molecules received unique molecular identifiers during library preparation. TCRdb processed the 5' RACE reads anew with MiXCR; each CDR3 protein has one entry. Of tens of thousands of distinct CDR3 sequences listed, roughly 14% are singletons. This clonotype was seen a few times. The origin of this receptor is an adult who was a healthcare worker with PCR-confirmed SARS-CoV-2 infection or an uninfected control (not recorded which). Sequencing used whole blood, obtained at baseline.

CDR3 nucleotide sequence: TGCAGTGCAACCACTAGCGGGAGCGGACATGAGCAGTTCTTC. Amino acid sequence: CSATTSGSGHEQFF. This chain joins TRBV20-1 and TRBJ2-1; 11 nucleotides match TRBD2. This CDR3 is built from 14 residues. The V gene end was trimmed by 6 bases and the J gene end by 8 bases; junction bases not matched to a gene: 9. The V gene's germline CDR1 is DFQATT and CDR2 SNEGSKA (reference sequence).